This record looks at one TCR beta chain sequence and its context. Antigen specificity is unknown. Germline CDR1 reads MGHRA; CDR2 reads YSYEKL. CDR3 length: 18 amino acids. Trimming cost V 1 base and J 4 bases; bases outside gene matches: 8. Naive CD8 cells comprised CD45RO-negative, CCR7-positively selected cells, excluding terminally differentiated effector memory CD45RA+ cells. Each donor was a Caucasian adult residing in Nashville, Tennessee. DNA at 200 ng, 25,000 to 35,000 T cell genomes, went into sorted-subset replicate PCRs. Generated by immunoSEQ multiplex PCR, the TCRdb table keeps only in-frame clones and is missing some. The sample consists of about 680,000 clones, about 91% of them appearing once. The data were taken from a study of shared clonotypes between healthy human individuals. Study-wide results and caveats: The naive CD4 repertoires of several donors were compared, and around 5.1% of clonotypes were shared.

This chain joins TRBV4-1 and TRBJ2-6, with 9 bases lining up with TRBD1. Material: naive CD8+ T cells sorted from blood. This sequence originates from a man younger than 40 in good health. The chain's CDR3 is CASSQVWTGEAGANVLTF. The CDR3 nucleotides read TGCGCCAGCAGCCAAGTGTGGACAGGGGAGGCAGGGGCCAACGTCCTGACTTTC.